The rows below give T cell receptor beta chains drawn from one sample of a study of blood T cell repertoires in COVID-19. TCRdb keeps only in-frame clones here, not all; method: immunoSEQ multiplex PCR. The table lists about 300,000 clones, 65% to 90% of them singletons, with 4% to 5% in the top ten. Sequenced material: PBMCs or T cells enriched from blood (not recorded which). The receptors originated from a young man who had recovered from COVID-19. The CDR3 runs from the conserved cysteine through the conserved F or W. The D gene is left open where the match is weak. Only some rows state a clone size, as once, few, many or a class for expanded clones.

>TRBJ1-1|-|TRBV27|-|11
TGTGCCAGCAGCCGGAACACTGAAGCTTTCTTT
CASSRNTEAFF
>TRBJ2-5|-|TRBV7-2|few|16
TGTGCCAGCAGCTTATTCCGAAGCGGCAATGGAGAGACCCAGTACTTC
CASSLFRSGNGETQYF
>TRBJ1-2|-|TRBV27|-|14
TGTGCCAGCAGTTCGATATGGGCCGCCTATGGCTACACCTTC
CASSSIWAAYGYTF
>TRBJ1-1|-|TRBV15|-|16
TGTGCCACCAGCAGAGGGCTGGGGGAGGGGGACACTGAAGCTTTCTTT
CATSRGLGEGDTEAFF
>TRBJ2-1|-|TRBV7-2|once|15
TGTGCCAGCAGCGCCCGCCCGGGGTACTACAATGAGCAGTTCTTC
CASSARPGYYNEQFF
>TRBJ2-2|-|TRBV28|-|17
TGTGCCAGCAACGGGAGAGGGGTAGGCCCGAACACCGGGGAGCTGTTTTTT
CASNGRGVGPNTGELFF
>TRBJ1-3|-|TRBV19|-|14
TGTGCCAGTAGTAATGGGCGCTCTGGAAACACCATATATTTT
CASSNGRSGNTIYF
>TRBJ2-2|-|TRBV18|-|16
TGTGCCAGCTCACCGCAACAGGGAACGAACACCGGGGAGCTGTTTTTT
CASSPQQGTNTGELFF
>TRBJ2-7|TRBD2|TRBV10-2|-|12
TGCGCCAGCAGGACTAGCGGGAGCGAGCAGTACTTC
CASRTSGSEQYF
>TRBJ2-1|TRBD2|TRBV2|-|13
TGTGCCAGCATCGGACTAGTCGGGAATGAGCAGTTCTTC
CASIGLVGNEQFF
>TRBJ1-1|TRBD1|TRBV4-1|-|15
TGCGCCAGCAGCCAAAGCCGGGACAGCAACACTGAAGCTTTCTTT
CASSQSRDSNTEAFF
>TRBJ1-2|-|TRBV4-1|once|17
TGCGCCAGCAGCCAACCCGGACCCTGGGGCTATAACTATGGCTACACCTTC
CASSQPGPWGYNYGYTF
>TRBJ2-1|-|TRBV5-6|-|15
TGTGCCAGCAGCTTTGGCGGGGGCCGTTACAATGAGCAGTTCTTC
CASSFGGGRYNEQFF